The text below deals with one TCR beta chain. This clonotype was seen ten or more times. This clone's antigen is unknown. No per-base quality is available; no much larger clone lies one base away. V lost 3 bases and J lost 0 bases, and the count of bases not matched to a germline gene is 9. Taken from the germline V gene, the CDR1 and CDR2 loops are MGHRA and YSYEKL. The CDR3 has 19 amino acids, counting the end cysteine and phenylalanine. The entry retains the CDR3 DNA only, 57 bases that are in frame from base 1. The sample is drawn from a study of post-analysis software for immune sequencing data (dated by TCRdb to about 2015). Regarding the complete study: The recorded disease courses included relapsing-remitting, secondary progressive and progressive-relapsing multiple sclerosis, and some patients had no subtype annotation. A subset of samples was prepared in parallel using single-end sample barcoding, then pooled and co-amplified after Illumina adapter ligation. The multiple sclerosis patient repertoires were compared with 11 previously published healthy control repertoires from donors aged about 6 to 26 years. Overall results and qualifications from the work: Significantly lower normalized Chao1 diversity was found in multiple sclerosis patients than in controls, suggesting substantial peripheral T-cell clonal expansion. The multiple sclerosis patient group was slightly younger than the control group. Patients showed significantly higher frequencies than controls for a handful of TRBV segments, among them TRBV5-6, TRBV5-1 and TRBV20-1. Direct clustering with F measure revealed strong co-clustering of samples prepared in the same batch, which led to a batch-effect correction.

The method was PCR. The sequencing machine was an Illumina HiSeq 2500. To reduce PCR and sequencing biases, unique molecular identifiers were incorporated into the TCR beta cDNA libraries. Per 1 to 10 million input T cells, around 500,000 cDNA molecules were obtained, such that each molecule approximated one T cell. The same protocol used for the earlier healthy control dataset was applied to prepare and sequence the patient libraries. Samples belonging to the same batch were prepared together, multiplexed and sequenced on a shared HiSeq lane. From the authors' description of their analysis: Raw barcoded reads were processed with MIGEC, and single-read molecular identifier groups were discarded before consensus assembly and CDR3 extraction. VDJtools was used for post-analysis of the clonotype tables, and diversity was normalized by down-sampling every dataset to the size of the smallest sample. Repertoire overlap clustering matched CDR3 amino acid but not nucleotide sequences to correct batch-related cross-sample contamination. The public reads were reanalyzed by TCRdb: fastp trimming at Q25, MiXCR alignment, in-frame beta chains only. Records with the same CDR3 protein are collapsed into one entry carrying the most frequent genes and DNA. Here the V and J calls rest on TCRdb's processing, not on the authors' analysis. The sample table holds 500,000 to 600,000 distinct CDR3 sequences, of which about 40% were seen once. The ten largest clones take up under 2% of the sample.

To demonstrate the VDJtools post-analysis software, TCR beta repertoires were profiled from the peripheral blood of 10 to 15 young patients with multiple sclerosis. Multiple sclerosis patients were children and adolescents aged 6 to 15 years. The V gene is TRBV4-1 and the J gene is TRBJ2-5; 14 junctional bases match TRBD2. The specimen was blood. This receptor was taken from a girl between 10 and 17 years old with multiple sclerosis. The CDR3 protein sequence reads: CASSHPGLAGGPYQETQYF. The nucleotide sequence reads as follows: TGCGCCAGCAGCCATCCTGGACTAGCGGGAGGCCCGTACCAAGAGACCCAGTACTTC.